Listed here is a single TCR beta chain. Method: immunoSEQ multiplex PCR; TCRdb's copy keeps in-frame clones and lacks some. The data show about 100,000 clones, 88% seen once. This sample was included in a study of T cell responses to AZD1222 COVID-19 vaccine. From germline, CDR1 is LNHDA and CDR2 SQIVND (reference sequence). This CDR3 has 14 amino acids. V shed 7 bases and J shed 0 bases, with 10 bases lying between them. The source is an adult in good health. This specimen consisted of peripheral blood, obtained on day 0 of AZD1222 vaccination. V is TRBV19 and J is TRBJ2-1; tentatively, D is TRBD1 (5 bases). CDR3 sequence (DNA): TGTGCCAGTAATTCAGGGTTCTCCTACAATGAGCAGTTCTTC. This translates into CASNSGFSYNEQFF. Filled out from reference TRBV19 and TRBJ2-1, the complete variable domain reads DGGITQSPKYLFRKEGQNVTLSCEQNLNHDAMYWYRQDPGQGLRLIYYSQIVNDFQKGDIAEGYSVSREKKESFPLTVTSAQKNPTAFYLCASNSGFSYNEQFFGPGTRLTVL.